This T cell receptor (beta chain) was obtained from a study of early T cells in non-severe SARS-CoV-2 infection listed by TCRdb under 2021. In the study overall: TCR sequencing used bulk RNA from unsorted whole blood, so alpha and beta chains could not be paired.

There are many counts of this clonotype. Its antigen remains unidentified. Base qualities were left out, and no much larger clone turns up one base away. The receptor library was made with 5' RACE. These reads were obtained on a NextSeq 500. Unique molecular identifiers were attached to individual cDNA molecules in the TCR library protocol so that sequencing error and PCR bias could be corrected. Sequencing covered both TCR alpha and beta chains, and within each sample the abundances of alpha and beta sequences were tightly co-correlated. As for the authors' bioinformatics: Decombinator V4 was used to annotate TCR sequences for V gene, J gene and CDR3. TCRs were defined as expanded if a significant change between any two time points was detected under a Poisson model with p below 0.0001. TCR abundances were normalised to the total number of TCRs sequenced per sample and expressed as counts per million. TRAV1-2 paired with TRAJ12, TRAJ20 or TRAJ33 defined MAIT TCRs, while TRAV10 paired with TRAJ18 defined iNKT TCRs. A search of VDJdb, accessed on 1 November 2021, was run for TCRs annotated to CMV, EBV and SARS-CoV-2, with TCRs annotated for multiple antigens excluded. TCRdb ran its own pipeline on the public reads, namely fastp trimming at Q25 and MiXCR clone calling, and kept in-frame beta chains. When rows share a CDR3 protein, they turn into one entry using the most common DNA and genes. The V and J calls were determined by TCRdb, not by the authors. For this sample there are about 27,000 distinct CDR3 sequences; roughly 2.8% appear just once. The ten largest clones represent 0.72% of the sample.

The paper's findings and limits, for the study overall: Matching against VDJdb was skewed toward anti-spike CD8 responses, likely underestimated virus-specific expansions, and missed private and CD4 specificities.

From the germline V gene, CDR1 is MDHEN and CDR2 is SYDVKM. The CDR3 holds 12 amino acids from the cysteine to the valine. The CDR3 DNA has 36 bases and is translated from base 1. V and J are truncated by 2 bases and 6 bases respectively, leaving an intervening sequence of 8 bases. A case-control design nested within a healthcare worker cohort in London, UK, was used, with weekly nasopharyngeal swab PCR tests and blood sampling performed. Healthcare workers were recruited during the week of the UK lockdown, between 23 and 31 March 2020, and followed weekly for up to about 15 weeks. The origin of this receptor is an adult who was a healthcare worker with PCR-confirmed SARS-CoV-2 infection or an uninfected control (not recorded which). The sequence is built from TRBV28 and TRBJ2-7; the D segment could be TRBD1, given 5 matching bases. Sequencing used whole blood. In nucleotides, the sequence is TGTGCCAGCAGTTTACAGGGCGCCGAGCAGTACGTC. Its protein is CASSLQGAEQYV.